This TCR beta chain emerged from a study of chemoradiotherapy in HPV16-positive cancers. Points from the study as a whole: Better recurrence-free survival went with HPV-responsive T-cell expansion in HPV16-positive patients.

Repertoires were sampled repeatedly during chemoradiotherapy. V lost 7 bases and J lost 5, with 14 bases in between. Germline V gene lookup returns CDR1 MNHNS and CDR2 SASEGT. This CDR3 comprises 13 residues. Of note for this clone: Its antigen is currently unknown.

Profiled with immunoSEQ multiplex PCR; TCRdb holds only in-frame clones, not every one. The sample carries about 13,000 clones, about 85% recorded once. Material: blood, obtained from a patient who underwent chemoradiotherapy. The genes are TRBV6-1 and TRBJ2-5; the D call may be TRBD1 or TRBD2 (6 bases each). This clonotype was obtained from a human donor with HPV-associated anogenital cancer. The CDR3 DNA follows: TGTGCCAGCATGCGCTGGGGGGCCGAGACCCAGTACTTC. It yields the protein CASMRWGAETQYF.